This record concerns one T cell receptor (beta chain) sequence. Each CDR3 protein gets one entry after TCRdb re-called the RT-PCR reads with MiXCR. The data contain about 960,000 distinct CDR3 sequences, about a sixth of them singletons. The data were obtained in a study of patients and donors after allogeneic stem cell transplantation. V dropped 8 bases and J dropped 6; count of bases not matched to a gene: 8. CDR3 length: 16 residues. The germline CDR1 and CDR2 sequences are LNHDA and SQIVND (reference sequence). The gene calls are TRBV19 and TRBJ2-2, with 14 positions matching TRBD2. The material sequenced was blood, either unsorted or a sorted T cell fraction (not recorded which). This TCR derives from a human donor who was either an allogeneic HSCT recipient or a stem cell or donor lymphocyte infusion donor (not recorded which). It is not recorded whose cells these are; they may come from a transplant donor. CDR3 protein: CASAQGTSGSAGELFF. In DNA, the CDR3 is TGTGCCAGTGCCCAGGGGACTAGCGGGAGTGCCGGGGAGCTGTTTTTT. Complete variable domain (other parts from reference TRBV19 and TRBJ2-2): DGGITQSPKYLFRKEGQNVTLSCEQNLNHDAMYWYRQDPGQGLRLIYYSQIVNDFQKGDIAEGYSVSREKKESFPLTVTSAQKNPTAFYLCASAQGTSGSAGELFFGEGSRLTVL.